This T cell receptor (beta chain) emerged from a study of blood T cell repertoires in COVID-19. In the study overall: The origin of the acute and convalescent COVID-19 samples was the United States, Italy and Spain. PBMCs, B-cell-depleted T cells, or T cells provided the cDNA or gDNA that made up the material.

Original processing notes: Nucleated cell counts were estimated from reference gene primer amplification. Profiled with immunoSEQ multiplex PCR; TCRdb holds only in-frame clones, not every one. The DNA gave D and trimming, while V, J and clone size come from that table. The repertoire has roughly 300,000 clones, about 89% of them found once; the top ten carry over 2%. Seattle-derived patients entered the study during active infection and were followed longitudinally. This TCR came from a woman aged 25 to 39 with COVID-19, enrolled during active disease. What was sequenced was peripheral blood.

The CDR3 spells CASSQVQGANYGYTF. The CDR3 DNA follows: TGTGCCAGCAGCCAAGTACAGGGAGCTAACTATGGCTACACCTTC. The chain couples TRBV3-1 (or the pseudogene TRBV3-2) to TRBJ1-2, with a tentative D call TRBD1 (6 bases). CDR1 LGHDT and CDR2 YNNKEL come from the germline V gene (reference sequence). There are 15 residues in the CDR3. Trimming pared 1 base from V and 0 bases from J, leaving 9 bases between.